Listed here are 26 T cell receptor beta chains from one sample, sequenced in a study of control samples from healthy donors and cancer patients. The assay was immunoSEQ multiplex PCR, and TCRdb's table has in-frame clones only and misses some. The data hold approximately 94,000 clones, with about 89% observed a single time. The material sequenced was blood. The receptors here all came from a woman aged 25 to 45 in good health.

This chain uses TRBV24-1 with TRBJ2-7; 8 nucleotides agree with TRBD2. Trimming took 5 bases from V and 3 from J; bases not matched to a gene: 11. There are 16 residues in the CDR3. CDR1 is KGHDR and CDR2 is SFDVKD in the germline V gene. The CDR3, as DNA: TGTGCCACCAGTGCCCGGGGGGGGCATGGTTACTACGAGCAGTACTTC. Translation gives CATSARGGHGYYEQYF.

The gene calls are TRBV10-3 and TRBJ2-7; D might be TRBD1 (6 bases). CDR1 is ENHRY and CDR2 is SYGVKD in the germline V gene. The CDR3 contains 13 residues. V lost 3 bases and J 5 bases, leaving 11 bases between the germline ends. The CDR3 DNA follows: TGTGCCATCAGTGATGGGACAAGGAACGAGCAGTACTTC. Residues: CAISDGTRNEQYF.

The chain employs TRBV2 and TRBJ2-2; 7 positions agree with TRBD1. This CDR3 comprises 14 residues. Germline V gene lookup returns CDR1 SNHLY and CDR2 FYNNEI. Trimming took 5 bases from V and 1 from J; bases not matched to a gene: 1. The CDR3, as DNA: TGTGCCAGCAGTCGGACAGGGAACACCGGGGAGCTGTTTTTT. It translates to CASSRTGNTGELFF.

This chain connects TRBV6-4 to TRBJ2-3; 10 nucleotides match TRBD2. The CDR3 loop spans 15 amino acids. The V segment lost 5 bases and the J segment 5 bases; nucleotides outside the gene matches: 7. Germline CDR1 MRHNA, CDR2 SNTAGT. The CDR3, as DNA: TGTGCCAGCAGTCTGGAGCGGGGGGGCAAAGATACGCAGTATTTT. It codes for CASSLERGGKDTQYF.

The chain carries TRBV19 and TRBJ1-6, with D unresolved. The germline V gene encodes CDR1 LNHDA and CDR2 SQIVND (reference sequence). V was trimmed by 2 bases and J by 7 bases, leaving 12 bases between them. The length of the CDR3 is 15 residues. The CDR3 sequence is CASSIYGSPNSPLHF. The CDR3 DNA reads as TGTGCCAGTAGTATATATGGCAGCCCGAATTCACCCCTCCACTTT.

This chain links TRBV10-1 with TRBJ2-5; perhaps TRBD2 as D (5 bases). This CDR3 comprises 13 residues. V shed 3 bases and J shed 5 bases, with 10 bases lying between them. In germline, CDR1 is WNHNN, CDR2 SYGVQD (reference sequence). CDR3 sequence reads: CASSDSVPETQYF. In DNA form, the CDR3 reads TGCGCCAGCAGTGATAGCGTTCCGGAGACCCAGTACTTC.

J is TRBJ1-2 and V is TRBV29-1; tentatively, D is TRBD1 (5 bases). Germline V gene data show CDR1 as SQVTM and CDR2 as ANQGSEA. The CDR3 consists of 11 residues. Trimming left V 7 bases short and J 4 bases short, with 10 bases between. The CDR3 DNA reads as TGCAGCGCGGGGACTGCCTATGGCTACACCTTC. It encodes CSAGTAYGYTF. The full variable domain, with the rest looked up from reference TRBV29-1 and TRBJ1-2, is SAVISQKPSRDICQRGTSLTIQCQVDSQVTMMFWYRQQPGQSLTLIATANQGSEATYESGFVIDKFPISRPNLTFSTLTVSNMSPEDSSIYLCSAGTAYGYTFGSGTRLTVV.

This rearrangement joins TRBV2 to TRBJ2-1; 10 bases map to TRBD2. The trim removed 5 bases at V and 6 bases at J, leaving 13 bases unmatched. This CDR3 contains 17 residues. In germline, CDR1 is SNHLY, CDR2 FYNNEI. The CDR3: CASSPSTLAGGFNEQFF. The CDR3 DNA reads TGTGCCAGCAGTCCTTCTACCTTAGCGGGAGGATTCAATGAGCAGTTCTTC.

The rearrangement links TRBV9 to TRBJ2-1; D assignment may be TRBD1 or TRBD2 (6 bases each). The germline V gene encodes CDR1 SGDLS and CDR2 YYNGEE. This CDR3 has 13 amino acids. Between the trimmed V and J ends, which lost 3 bases and 9 bases, there was a span of 13 bases. CDR3 sequence: CASSEGGSGEQFF. CDR3 sequence (DNA): TGTGCCAGCAGCGAGGGGGGTTCGGGTGAGCAGTTCTTC.

The J gene is TRBJ2-2, the V gene TRBV10-3, with TRBD1 as a possible D gene (5 bases). Trimming stripped 2 bases from V and 0 bases from J, with 7 bases between. This CDR3 spans 15 amino acids. Germline V lookup: CDR1 ENHRY, CDR2 SYGVKD. This CDR3 is CAISEDRTNTGELFF. The DNA for the CDR3 is TGTGCCATCAGTGAGGACAGAACGAACACCGGGGAGCTGTTTTTT.

V and J are TRBV3-1 (or the pseudogene TRBV3-2) and TRBJ2-1; 9 nucleotides match TRBD2. The junction had 5 bases not matched to a gene; V was cut back by 4 bases and J by 4 bases. From germline, CDR1 is LGHDT and CDR2 YNNKEL (reference sequence). The CDR3 totals 15 residues. The CDR3 protein is CASSPPTSGYNEQFF. For the CDR3, the DNA is TGTGCCAGCAGCCCGCCTACTAGCGGGTACAATGAGCAGTTCTTC.

The chain combines TRBV5-1 with TRBJ2-7; TRBD2 matches 11 bases. The CDR3 consists of 15 residues. Trimming took 4 bases from V and 4 from J; bases not matched to a gene: 7. The germline gives CDR1 SGHRS, CDR2 YFSETQ. The CDR3 bases are TGCGCCAGCAGCGAACTAGCGGGAGCGCATTACGAGCAGTACTTC. The encoded protein is CASSELAGAHYEQYF.

The CDR3 spells CASRIQGSSGNTIYF. The CDR3 region has the DNA TGTGCCAGCAGAATACAGGGGAGCTCTGGAAACACCATATATTTT. The chain is built from TRBV11-2 and TRBJ1-3, with 7 bases lining up with TRBD1. The germline CDR1 and CDR2 sequences are SGHAT and FQNNGV. V gave up 6 bases and J gave up 0 bases; unmatched junction bases: 5. This CDR3 spans 15 amino acids.

Only a few counts were recorded for this clone. The chain couples TRBV7-9 to TRBJ1-4; weak D call: TRBD1 (5 bases). Germline CDR1 SEHNR, CDR2 FQNEAQ (reference sequence). The CDR3 runs to 16 residues. V lost 1 base and J lost 1, with 10 bases in between. The CDR3 nucleotides read TGTGCCAGCAGCTTAGACAGGAGGTTAACTAATGAAAAACTGTTTTTT. Protein: CASSLDRRLTNEKLFF. Based on the CDR3 plus reference TRBV7-9 and TRBJ1-4, the full variable domain is DTGVSQNPRHKITKRGQNVTFRCDPISEHNRLYWYRQTLGQGPEFLTYFQNEAQLEKSRLLSDRFSAERPKGSFSTLEIQRTEQGDSAMYLCASSLDRRLTNEKLFFGSGTQLSVL.

The V gene is TRBV18, the J gene TRBJ1-1; no clear D. The CDR3 is 14 amino acids. The V gene lost 2 bases and the J gene lost 2 bases, with 9 bases spanning the gap. The germline V gene has CDR1 KGHSH and CDR2 LQKENI. The CDR3 sequence is CASSPNDGNTEAFF. CDR3 DNA sequence: TGTGCCAGCTCACCAAATGACGGAAACACTGAAGCTTTCTTT. Based on the CDR3 plus reference TRBV18 and TRBJ1-1, the full variable domain is NAGVMQNPRHLVRRRGQEARLRCSPMKGHSHVYWYRQLPEEGLKFMVYLQKENIIDESGMPKERFSAEFPKEGPSILRIQQVVRGDSAAYFCASSPNDGNTEAFFGQGTRLTVV.

The chain has TRBV6-4 and TRBJ1-5, with 7 bases fitting TRBD1. The junction had 9 bases not matched to a gene; V was cut back by 5 bases and J by 5 bases. This CDR3 has 15 residues. The germline gives CDR1 MRHNA, CDR2 SNTAGT. The CDR3 here is CASSRPGQLDQPQHF. CDR3 sequence (DNA): TGTGCCAGCAGTCGCCCGGGACAGCTAGATCAGCCCCAGCATTTT.

V and J are TRBV7-8 and TRBJ2-1, with 13 positions matching TRBD2. The CDR3 has 17 amino acids. Trimming removed 5 bases from V and 3 bases from J; junction bases left unmatched: 7. Germline loops: CDR1 SGHVS, CDR2 FQNEAQ. CDR3 nucleotides: TGTGCCAGCAGCCCGGGACTAGCGGGACTGATCTACAATGAGCAGTTCTTC. Translated, it gives CASSPGLAGLIYNEQFF.

The chain has TRBV19 and TRBJ1-5; D is uncertain. V was shortened by 7 bases and J by 4 bases, with 17 bases between the two germline ends. The CDR3 contains 15 residues. Germline-derived CDR1 and CDR2 are LNHDA and SQIVND (reference sequence). CDR3 sequence reads: CASTRIGTDNQPQHF. CDR3 DNA sequence: TGTGCCAGTACCCGAATTGGAACAGATAATCAGCCCCAGCATTTT.

The V and J genes are TRBV25-1 and TRBJ1-2; D unclear. CDR3 length: 15 residues. V was pared by 1 base and J by 0 bases, with 9 bases between. Germline CDR1 and CDR2: MGHDK and SYGVNS. DNA for the CDR3: TGTGCCAGCAGTGAATCGGGCAGTCCTAACTATGGCTACACCTTC. This codes for CASSESGSPNYGYTF.

The V call is TRBV27, the J call TRBJ2-1; 8 bases are a match to TRBD2. Trimming removed 4 bases from V and 7 bases from J; junction bases left unmatched: 6. This CDR3 spans 14 amino acids. Germline V gene data show CDR1 as MNHEY and CDR2 as SMNVEV (reference sequence). The CDR3 here is CASSWGLVGNEQFF. In nucleotides, the CDR3 is TGTGCCAGCAGTTGGGGACTAGTCGGTAATGAGCAGTTCTTC.

J is TRBJ2-1 and V is TRBV2; D is unclear. The V gene lost 6 bases and the J gene lost 16 bases, with 13 bases spanning the gap. Per germline, CDR1 SNHLY and CDR2 FYNNEI. The CDR3 has 10 residues. CDR3 sequence (DNA): TGTGCCAGCAGGTTGCAGGTGCAATTCTTC. The encoded protein is CASRLQVQFF.

This chain uses TRBV28 with TRBJ1-1; tentative D call: TRBD1 (5 bases). The CDR3 length is 13 residues. CDR1 and CDR2 (germline): MDHEN, SYDVKM. V was shortened by 6 bases and J by 6 bases, with 14 bases between the two germline ends. The chain's CDR3 is CASRAGGIPEAFF. CDR3 bases: TGTGCCAGCAGGGCCGGGGGAATCCCTGAAGCTTTCTTT.

The genes are TRBV9 and TRBJ2-5, with unresolved D. Trimming took 0 bases from V and 1 from J, leaving 10 bases between them. Germline CDR1 and CDR2: SGDLS and YYNGEE. CDR3 length: 15 amino acids. Here the CDR3 DNA reads TGTGCCAGCAGCGTAGGTCAGGTGATCCAAGAGACCCAGTACTTC. Protein product: CASSVGQVIQETQYF.

The CDR3 sequence is CAISANPGQGGEQFF. Here the CDR3 DNA reads TGTGCCATCAGTGCAAACCCTGGACAGGGAGGTGAGCAGTTCTTC. The chain recombines TRBV10-3 with TRBJ2-1, with 8 positions matching TRBD1. The germline V gene has CDR1 ENHRY and CDR2 SYGVKD. The CDR3 consists of 15 residues. Trimming at V came to 4 bases and at J to 9 bases, leaving 11 bases not matched to a gene.

J is TRBJ1-4 and V is TRBV9; 8 positions match TRBD1. The length of the CDR3 is 14 residues. With V trimmed by 2 bases and J by 7 bases, 4 bases remained unmatched. The germline gives CDR1 SGDLS, CDR2 YYNGEE. The CDR3 loop reads CASSVEQGGEKLFF. The CDR3 DNA is TGTGCCAGCAGCGTTGAACAGGGGGGTGAAAAACTGTTTTTT.

The rearrangement links TRBV5-1 to TRBJ1-3, with 7 bases lining up with TRBD1. Unmatched junction bases numbered 4, after V lost 0 bases and J lost 4 bases. The CDR3 length is 15 residues. Looked up from germline, CDR1 is SGHRS and CDR2 is YFSETQ. DNA of the CDR3: TGCGCCAGCAGCTTGGAAGCGACAGGGGGAAACACCATATATTTT. It specifies CASSLEATGGNTIYF.